These T cell receptor beta chains were read from a single sample in a study of T cell repertoires in cytomegalovirus infection. TCRdb reprocessed the reads with MiXCR, giving one entry per CDR3 protein. Among approximately 730,000 distinct CDR3 sequences listed, about 30% were seen once. These TCRs' antigens remain unknown. The sequenced sample was cultured PBMCs, obtained from culture after CMV antigen stimulation. All receptors come from a human donor in good health (CMV status not recorded). Some clones in this sample may be carry-over from other donors' samples. Each CDR3 is given with its conserved first and last residue. Fields, in order: clone size, D gene, V gene, J gene, CDR3 protein, CDR3 DNA. A D gene is named only where the DNA matches it firmly. Some rows have no size entry. The others give once, few or many, or a class for an expanded clone.

NA	TRBD1	TRBV28	TRBJ1-5	CASSRTLRDSPKHF	TGTGCCAGCAGCCGCACCCTTCGGGACAGCCCGAAGCATTTT
NA	NA	TRBV27	TRBJ2-1	CASSLRVTGTFFSSYNEQFF	TGTGCCAGCAGCTTAAGGGTAACAGGGACTTTTTTTAGCTCCTACAATGAGCAGTTCTTC
few	NA	TRBV6-1	TRBJ1-6	CASRETGIGSPLHF	TGTGCCAGCAGGGAAACAGGGATCGGTTCACCCCTCCACTTT
NA	TRBD2	TRBV4-1	TRBJ2-1	CASSQDPLLREGRRNEQFF	TGCGCCAGCAGCCAAGATCCCCTATTGCGGGAGGGCCGGCGCAATGAGCAGTTCTTC
NA	NA	TRBV2	TRBJ1-4	CASKKGDEKLFF	TGTGCCAGCAAGAAAGGCGATGAAAAACTGTTTTTT
NA	NA	TRBV5-3	TRBJ2-3	CASSPRFAPTDTQYF	TGTGCCAGCAGCCCTCGTTTCGCCCCGACAGATACGCAGTATTTT
few	TRBD2	TRBV7-2	TRBJ2-3	CASSSGTSGVTDTQYF	TGTGCCAGCAGCTCCGGGACTAGCGGAGTCACAGATACGCAGTATTTT
NA	TRBD1	TRBV28	TRBJ1-1	CASSTQGNEAFF	TGTGCCAGCAGTACACAGGGGAATGAAGCTTTCTTT
once	NA	TRBV24-1	TRBJ2-1	CATSPSARTGRDNEQFF	TGTGCCACCAGCCCCTCCGCCCGGACAGGGAGGGACAATGAGCAGTTCTTC
NA	NA	TRBV12-3/TRBV12-4	TRBJ1-5	CASSFSRDSYQPQHF	TGTGCCAGTTCTTTCTCCCGGGACTCCTATCAGCCCCAGCATTTT
few	TRBD1	TRBV28	TRBJ1-5	CASRYRGNQPQHF	TGTGCCAGCCGTTACAGGGGGAATCAGCCCCAGCATTTT
few	NA	TRBV4-1	TRBJ1-1	CASSHTSRHTEAFF	TGCGCCAGCAGCCATACATCCCGCCACACTGAAGCTTTCTTT
NA	NA	TRBV7-6	TRBJ2-3	CASSLQGITDTQYF	TGTGCCAGCAGCTTACAGGGGATCACAGATACGCAGTATTTT
NA	NA	TRBV4-1	TRBJ2-7	CASSQGEAYEQYF	TGCGCCAGCAGCCAGGGAGAGGCCTACGAGCAGTACTTC
once	NA	TRBV6-2/TRBV6-3	TRBJ2-5	CASSPGWRQETQYF	TGTGCCAGCAGCCCAGGGTGGAGGCAAGAGACCCAGTACTTC
NA	NA	TRBV27	TRBJ2-3	CASSPSVHLGTDTQYF	TGTGCCAGCAGTCCCTCGGTCCACTTGGGCACAGATACGCAGTATTTT
few	NA	TRBV27	TRBJ2-5	CASQKEIGEETQYF	TGTGCCAGCCAGAAGGAGATAGGGGAAGAGACCCAGTACTTC
once	NA	TRBV28	TRBJ1-1	CAIHGKMNTEAFF	TGTGCCATCCACGGTAAGATGAACACTGAAGCTTTCTTT
NA	NA	TRBV4-3	TRBJ1-3	CASSPRDGNTIYF	TGCGCCAGCAGCCCCCGGGACGGAAACACCATATATTTT
few	NA	TRBV12-3/TRBV12-4	TRBJ2-2	CASSDGLQFNTGELFF	TGTGCCAGCAGCGACGGACTGCAATTCAACACCGGGGAGCTGTTTTTT
many	NA	TRBV7-2	TRBJ2-7	CASSPRASQYEQYF	TGTGCCAGCAGCCCACGGGCTAGCCAATACGAGCAGTACTTC
many	NA	TRBV7-2	TRBJ1-5	CASSPNPRQAGNQPQHF	TGTGCCAGCAGCCCTAACCCTCGACAGGCAGGCAATCAGCCCCAGCATTTT
NA	NA	TRBV5-6	TRBJ2-7	CASSLGSMYEQYF	TGTGCCAGCAGCCTGGGGAGTATGTACGAGCAGTACTTC
once	NA	TRBV7-2	TRBJ2-7	CASSLEAGGWYEQYF	TGTGCCAGCAGCTTAGAAGCGGGTGGGTGGTACGAGCAGTACTTC
NA	NA	TRBV28	TRBJ1-2	CASSPPGWGEEGYTF	TGTGCCAGCAGTCCTCCAGGGTGGGGGGAGGAAGGCTACACCTTC
few	NA	TRBV15	TRBJ2-5	CATSRDRGETQYF	TGTGCCACCAGCAGAGATAGGGGGGAGACCCAGTACTTC
few	NA	TRBV7-6	TRBJ2-7	CASSSRGQGFLYF	TGTGCCAGCAGTTCACGGGGACAAGGATTTTTGTACTTC
few	NA	TRBV11-2	TRBJ2-1	CASSHKNYNEQFF	TGTGCCAGCAGCCATAAAAACTACAATGAGCAGTTCTTC
NA	NA	TRBV7-9	TRBJ2-5	CASRQQGAQETQYF	TGTGCCAGCAGGCAACAGGGAGCGCAAGAGACCCAGTACTTC
few	TRBD2	TRBV12-3/TRBV12-4	TRBJ2-2	CASSFRAGGPEGTGELFF	TGTGCCAGCAGTTTCCGAGCGGGGGGGCCTGAGGGCACCGGGGAGCTGTTTTTT
NA	TRBD1	TRBV4-1	TRBJ1-1	CASSRDRGRGTTEAFF	TGCGCCAGCAGCCGCGACAGGGGCCGCGGGACCACTGAAGCTTTCTTT
NA	NA	TRBV15	TRBJ2-6	CATSTLGLNSGANVLTF	TGTGCCACCAGCACCTTAGGACTCAACTCTGGGGCCAACGTCCTGACTTTC
NA	TRBD1	TRBV7-2	TRBJ1-1	CASRDDRATEAFF	TGTGCCAGCAGGGACGACAGGGCTACTGAAGCTTTCTTT
NA	TRBD2	TRBV6-4	TRBJ2-7	CASSGSNRGVGEQYF	TGTGCCAGCAGTGGATCGAACCGGGGGGTTGGCGAGCAGTACTTC
NA	NA	TRBV4-2	TRBJ2-1	CASSQVNEQFF	TGTGCCAGCAGCCAAGTTAATGAGCAGTTCTTC
NA	NA	TRBV14	TRBJ2-1	CASSQVGLAGEQFF	TGTGCCAGCAGCCAAGTGGGACTTGCCGGTGAGCAGTTCTTC
many	NA	TRBV7-2	TRBJ2-5	CASSLAGGDSETQYF	TGTGCCAGCAGCTTAGCAGGAGGGGATTCGGAGACCCAGTACTTC
few	TRBD1	TRBV7-8	TRBJ1-1	CASSSPGQGHTEAFF	TGTGCCAGCAGCTCACCGGGACAGGGGCATACTGAAGCTTTCTTT
few	NA	TRBV7-2	TRBJ2-1	CASSLGGDNNEQFF	TGTGCCAGCAGCTTAGGCGGGGATAACAATGAGCAGTTCTTC
NA	NA	TRBV7-6	TRBJ1-1	CASSLGNFYEAFF	TGTGCCAGCAGCTTAGGAAATTTTTACGAAGCTTTCTTT
NA	TRBD2	TRBV20-1	TRBJ2-5	CSARLASAQYF	TGCAGTGCCAGACTAGCGTCAGCCCAGTACTTC